Here is one T cell receptor beta chain with its context. When the RNA was reverse transcribed, random hexamers were used with an input of about 0.5 to 1 ug. MiXCR was run by TCRdb on the immunoSEQ multiplex PCR reads, yielding one entry per CDR3 protein. The sample lists approximately 94,000 distinct CDR3 sequences, 95% occurring once. The data stem from a study of CD8 T cells in Susac syndrome. This CDR3 contains 18 residues. CDR1 is KGHSH and CDR2 is LQKENI in the germline V gene. J gave up 5 bases and V 3 bases, and 16 bases lay outside the gene matches. While CD8+ and CD4+ T cells were isolated negatively, TEMRA cells were enriched by FACS.

What was sequenced was CD8+ T cells from PBMCs. This chain uses TRBV18 with TRBJ2-5, with 9 bases that match TRBD1. The receptor comes from a human donor with Susac syndrome. CDR3: CASSPTAPSTGGAETQYF. CDR3 nucleotides: TGTGCCAGCTCACCTACAGCCCCATCCACAGGGGGCGCGGAGACCCAGTACTTC.